This T cell receptor (beta chain) was recorded in a study of blood T cell repertoires in COVID-19. Whole-study context: Collection of acute and convalescent COVID-19 samples took place in the United States, Italy and Spain.

The V and J ends lost 6 bases and 0 bases, in that order; junction bases with no gene match: 9. The CDR3 spans 17 residues. Germline CDR1 MDHEN, CDR2 SYDVKM. The assay was immunoSEQ multiplex PCR, and TCRdb's table has in-frame clones only and misses some. Counted here are under 350,000 clones, about 87% occurring once; the ten biggest clones make up 1% to 1.5%. This TCR derives from a man between 65 and 85 years old with acute or convalescent COVID-19. Sequences were obtained from peripheral blood. The chain has TRBV28 and TRBJ2-7; TRBD2 agrees at 12 bases. The CDR3 region is CASRGLAGGRSSYEQYF. The CDR3 nucleotides read TGTGCCAGCAGAGGGCTAGCGGGAGGGCGGAGCTCCTACGAGCAGTACTTC.